This is a list of T cell receptor beta chains from one sample in a study of blood T cells in healthy people across ages. MiXCR, applied by TCRdb to the 5' RACE reads, yields one record per CDR3 protein. The profile shows fewer than 750,000 distinct CDR3 sequences, 52% of them singletons. The sequencing input was blood. The receptor set was obtained from a woman over 75 in good health. The CDR3 runs from the conserved cysteine through the conserved F or W. D genes are given only for firm matches. Part of the rows lack a size; the others show once, few, many or a class for expanded clones.

v_gene: TRBV7-2; d_gene: TRBD2; j_gene: TRBJ2-1; len: 15; abundance: many; CDR3aa: CASRITGGFYNEQFF; CDR3nt: TGTGCCAGCAGAATAACGGGGGGGTTTTACAATGAGCAGTTCTTC
v_gene: TRBV29-1; d_gene: NA; j_gene: TRBJ2-5; len: 12; abundance: NA; CDR3aa: CSVEERGETQYF; CDR3nt: TGCAGCGTTGAGGAACGGGGAGAGACCCAGTACTTC
v_gene: TRBV7-2; d_gene: NA; j_gene: TRBJ1-4; len: 14; abundance: NA; CDR3aa: CASSLVPGSEKLFF; CDR3nt: TGTGCCAGCAGCTTAGTCCCGGGCAGCGAAAAACTGTTTTTT
v_gene: TRBV2; d_gene: NA; j_gene: TRBJ2-1; len: 17; abundance: many; CDR3aa: CASSELAGAYSYNEQFF; CDR3nt: TGTGCCAGCAGTGAACTGGCAGGGGCTTACTCCTACAATGAGCAGTTCTTC
v_gene: TRBV5-1; d_gene: NA; j_gene: TRBJ1-5; len: 14; abundance: few; CDR3aa: CASSPGALDQPQHF; CDR3nt: TGCGCCAGCAGCCCAGGGGCCTTGGATCAGCCCCAGCATTTT
v_gene: TRBV24-1; d_gene: NA; j_gene: TRBJ2-5; len: 15; abundance: many; CDR3aa: CATSDPGASRETQYF; CDR3nt: TGTGCCACCAGTGATCCGGGGGCCTCCCGTGAGACCCAGTACTTC
v_gene: TRBV6-2/TRBV6-3; d_gene: NA; j_gene: TRBJ2-7; len: 15; abundance: NA; CDR3aa: CASSYSERTSYEQYF; CDR3nt: TGTGCCAGCAGTTACTCGGAGCGGACCTCCTACGAGCAGTACTTC
v_gene: TRBV12-3/TRBV12-4; d_gene: TRBD1; j_gene: TRBJ2-1; len: 15; abundance: NA; CDR3aa: CASSLRQGGNNEQFF; CDR3nt: TGTGCCAGCAGTTTACGACAGGGGGGAAACAATGAGCAGTTCTTC
v_gene: TRBV4-2; d_gene: TRBD2; j_gene: TRBJ2-4; len: 14; abundance: NA; CDR3aa: CASSQGAGEDIQYF; CDR3nt: TGTGCCAGCAGCCAAGGAGCGGGGGAGGACATTCAGTACTTC
v_gene: TRBV10-2; d_gene: NA; j_gene: TRBJ2-7; len: 12; abundance: NA; CDR3aa: CASSELNYEQYF; CDR3nt: TGCGCCAGCAGTGAGTTAAACTACGAGCAGTACTTC
v_gene: TRBV25-1; d_gene: TRBD2; j_gene: TRBJ2-7; len: 15; abundance: NA; CDR3aa: CASSASGRPSYEQYF; CDR3nt: TGTGCCAGCAGTGCAAGCGGGAGGCCCTCCTACGAGCAGTACTTC
v_gene: TRBV25-1; d_gene: TRBD2; j_gene: TRBJ2-3; len: 15; abundance: NA; CDR3aa: CASSPSSGGTDTQYF; CDR3nt: TGTGCCAGCAGTCCCTCTAGCGGGGGCACAGATACGCAGTATTTT
v_gene: TRBV10-1; d_gene: NA; j_gene: TRBJ2-1; len: 16; abundance: many; CDR3aa: CASSPTDRIYVDEQFF; CDR3nt: TGCGCCAGCAGTCCGACCGACAGAATATATGTCGATGAGCAGTTCTTC
v_gene: TRBV6-5; d_gene: TRBD2; j_gene: TRBJ2-3; len: 16; abundance: NA; CDR3aa: CASSYISGGGPDTQYF; CDR3nt: TGTGCCAGCAGTTACATCAGTGGCGGGGGGCCAGATACGCAGTATTTT
v_gene: TRBV7-2; d_gene: TRBD2; j_gene: TRBJ2-5; len: 15; abundance: NA; CDR3aa: CASSSGLAGMGEQYF; CDR3nt: TGTGCCAGCAGCTCTGGACTAGCGGGAATGGGGGAGCAGTACTTC
v_gene: TRBV20-1; d_gene: NA; j_gene: TRBJ2-3; len: 13; abundance: NA; CDR3aa: CSAPPGDTDTQYF; CDR3nt: TGCAGTGCGCCACCAGGGGACACAGATACGCAGTATTTT
v_gene: TRBV20-1; d_gene: NA; j_gene: TRBJ1-1; len: 14; abundance: NA; CDR3aa: CSATQRVVNTEAFF; CDR3nt: TGCAGTGCTACCCAAAGGGTAGTGAACACTGAAGCTTTCTTT
v_gene: TRBV6-5; d_gene: TRBD2; j_gene: TRBJ2-5; len: 15; abundance: many; CDR3aa: CATSREISGTETQYF; CDR3nt: TGTGCCACCTCGAGGGAGATTAGCGGGACCGAGACCCAGTACTTC
v_gene: TRBV20-1; d_gene: TRBD1; j_gene: TRBJ2-3; len: 15; abundance: NA; CDR3aa: CSAPAGTEGTDTQYF; CDR3nt: TGCAGTGCCCCCGCCGGGACAGAGGGGACAGATACGCAGTATTTT
v_gene: TRBV29-1; d_gene: NA; j_gene: TRBJ1-2; len: 14; abundance: NA; CDR3aa: CSVVRTVNNYGYTF; CDR3nt: TGCAGCGTTGTACGGACAGTGAATAACTATGGCTACACCTTC
v_gene: TRBV20-1; d_gene: NA; j_gene: TRBJ2-7; len: 12; abundance: NA; CDR3aa: CSAQDSLYEQYF; CDR3nt: TGCAGTGCCCAGGACAGCCTCTACGAGCAGTACTTC
v_gene: TRBV3-1; d_gene: TRBD1; j_gene: TRBJ1-1; len: 15; abundance: many; CDR3aa: CASSQEVQGLAEAFF; CDR3nt: TGTGCCAGCAGCCAAGAGGTACAGGGGCTGGCTGAAGCTTTCTTT
v_gene: TRBV5-1; d_gene: TRBD2; j_gene: TRBJ2-7; len: 16; abundance: many; CDR3aa: CASSLLTGTSVYEQYF; CDR3nt: TGCGCCAGCAGCTTGTTGACCGGGACTAGCGTATACGAGCAGTACTTC
v_gene: TRBV10-3; d_gene: NA; j_gene: TRBJ2-1; len: 12; abundance: many; CDR3aa: CAISGSGNEQFF; CDR3nt: TGTGCCATCAGTGGATCGGGGAATGAGCAGTTCTTC
v_gene: TRBV28; d_gene: TRBD2; j_gene: TRBJ2-7; len: 14; abundance: few; CDR3aa: CASSQTGGSYEQYF; CDR3nt: TGTGCCAGCTCCCAGACGGGAGGGTCCTACGAGCAGTACTTC
v_gene: TRBV28; d_gene: TRBD1; j_gene: TRBJ2-7; len: 14; abundance: NA; CDR3aa: CASSYRGPVYEQYF; CDR3nt: TGTGCCAGCAGTTACAGGGGGCCTGTATACGAGCAGTACTTC
v_gene: TRBV30; d_gene: NA; j_gene: TRBJ2-1; len: 12; abundance: many; CDR3aa: CAWSVRPPEQFF; CDR3nt: TGTGCCTGGAGTGTACGGCCCCCTGAGCAGTTCTTC
v_gene: TRBV12-3/TRBV12-4; d_gene: NA; j_gene: TRBJ2-7; len: 15; abundance: NA; CDR3aa: CASSFPGLQSYEQYF; CDR3nt: TGTGCCAGCAGTTTTCCTGGACTGCAGTCCTACGAGCAGTACTTC
v_gene: TRBV5-1; d_gene: NA; j_gene: TRBJ2-1; len: 17; abundance: NA; CDR3aa: CASSQTPAGAVYNEQFF; CDR3nt: TGCGCCAGCAGCCAAACCCCCGCGGGGGCGGTCTACAATGAGCAGTTCTTC
v_gene: TRBV12-3/TRBV12-4; d_gene: TRBD1; j_gene: TRBJ1-2; len: 15; abundance: NA; CDR3aa: CASSSGFGTDYGYTF; CDR3nt: TGTGCCAGCAGTTCCGGCTTCGGGACAGACTATGGCTACACCTTC
v_gene: TRBV7-2; d_gene: TRBD1; j_gene: TRBJ1-2; len: 16; abundance: NA; CDR3aa: CASSSAGNRGLYGYTF; CDR3nt: TGTGCCAGCAGCTCCGCCGGAAACAGGGGCCTCTATGGCTACACCTTC
v_gene: TRBV29-1; d_gene: NA; j_gene: TRBJ2-3; len: 17; abundance: NA; CDR3aa: CSVEGGGVIYGTDTQYF; CDR3nt: TGCAGCGTTGAGGGAGGGGGGGTAATATATGGCACAGATACGCAGTATTTT
v_gene: TRBV6-5; d_gene: TRBD2; j_gene: TRBJ2-3; len: 15; abundance: few; CDR3aa: CASSSQRGYTDTQYF; CDR3nt: TGTGCCAGCAGTTCTCAGCGGGGGTACACAGATACGCAGTATTTT
v_gene: TRBV12-3/TRBV12-4; d_gene: NA; j_gene: TRBJ2-7; len: 16; abundance: NA; CDR3aa: CASSLGPGQGKNEQYF; CDR3nt: TGTGCCAGCAGTTTAGGGCCCGGGCAGGGCAAGAACGAGCAGTACTTC
v_gene: TRBV7-9; d_gene: NA; j_gene: TRBJ2-3; len: 12; abundance: few; CDR3aa: CASSWHTDTQYF; CDR3nt: TGTGCCAGCAGCTGGCATACAGATACGCAGTATTTT
v_gene: TRBV10-3; d_gene: NA; j_gene: TRBJ2-7; len: 13; abundance: once; CDR3aa: CAISEPTGYEQYF; CDR3nt: TGTGCCATCAGTGAGCCGACAGGTTACGAGCAGTACTTC
v_gene: TRBV16; d_gene: NA; j_gene: TRBJ1-1; len: 12; abundance: few; CDR3aa: CASRAENTEAFF; CDR3nt: TGTGCCAGTCGGGCCGAGAACACTGAAGCTTTCTTT
v_gene: TRBV20-1; d_gene: NA; j_gene: TRBJ2-3; len: 16; abundance: NA; CDR3aa: CSAQTRLLSRADTQYF; CDR3nt: TGCAGTGCCCAAACGCGACTCCTTAGTCGGGCAGATACGCAGTATTTT
v_gene: TRBV10-3; d_gene: TRBD1; j_gene: TRBJ1-6; len: 13; abundance: many; CDR3aa: CAIKDRGQSPLHF; CDR3nt: TGTGCCATCAAGGACAGGGGACAATCACCCCTCCACTTT
v_gene: TRBV20-1; d_gene: NA; j_gene: TRBJ2-3; len: 15; abundance: many; CDR3aa: CSASLRVTEGDTQYF; CDR3nt: TGCAGTGCCTCCCTCCGGGTCACAGAGGGAGATACGCAGTATTTT
v_gene: TRBV28; d_gene: TRBD1; j_gene: TRBJ2-5; len: 15; abundance: once; CDR3aa: CASRSPGTGGETQYF; CDR3nt: TGTGCCAGCAGATCCCCCGGGACAGGGGGCGAGACCCAGTACTTC
v_gene: TRBV4-2; d_gene: NA; j_gene: TRBJ2-5; len: 15; abundance: few; CDR3aa: CASSQVGSQPNEQYF; CDR3nt: TGTGCCAGCAGCCAAGTGGGCTCTCAGCCCAATGAGCAGTACTTC
v_gene: TRBV5-1; d_gene: NA; j_gene: TRBJ1-1; len: 14; abundance: NA; CDR3aa: CASSWKGGDTEAFF; CDR3nt: TGCGCCAGCAGCTGGAAGGGGGGAGACACTGAAGCTTTCTTT
v_gene: TRBV6-5; d_gene: NA; j_gene: TRBJ1-1; len: 17; abundance: NA; CDR3aa: CASSYTGGYEISGVPFF; CDR3nt: TGTGCCAGCAGTTACACGGGGGGATATGAAATCAGCGGAGTCCCTTTCTTT
v_gene: TRBV7-9; d_gene: NA; j_gene: TRBJ2-1; len: 17; abundance: many; CDR3aa: CASSRWGAGPHHNEQFF; CDR3nt: TGTGCCAGCAGCCGCTGGGGCGCGGGACCTCACCACAATGAGCAGTTCTTC
v_gene: TRBV3-1; d_gene: NA; j_gene: TRBJ2-4; len: 16; abundance: once; CDR3aa: CASSPTGTAGRNIQYF; CDR3nt: TGTGCCAGCAGCCCTACAGGGACCGCCGGTAGAAACATTCAGTACTTC
v_gene: TRBV20-1; d_gene: NA; j_gene: TRBJ1-4; len: 13; abundance: NA; CDR3aa: CSAHAGRGEKLFF; CDR3nt: TGCAGTGCACATGCTGGTAGGGGTGAAAAACTGTTTTTT
v_gene: TRBV5-1; d_gene: NA; j_gene: TRBJ2-2; len: 12; abundance: NA; CDR3aa: CASSPVSGELFF; CDR3nt: TGCGCCAGCAGCCCGGTATCCGGGGAGCTGTTTTTT
v_gene: TRBV6-5; d_gene: NA; j_gene: TRBJ2-3; len: 16; abundance: NA; CDR3aa: CASSYSEQGGVDTQYF; CDR3nt: TGTGCCAGCAGTTACTCGGAACAGGGGGGGGTAGATACGCAGTATTTT
v_gene: TRBV30; d_gene: TRBD2; j_gene: TRBJ2-1; len: 14; abundance: NA; CDR3aa: CAWGASGGAREQFF; CDR3nt: TGTGCCTGGGGGGCTAGCGGGGGGGCCCGTGAGCAGTTCTTC
v_gene: TRBV20-1; d_gene: NA; j_gene: TRBJ1-1; len: 13; abundance: NA; CDR3aa: CSARIGRLYGAFF; CDR3nt: TGCAGTGCTAGAATAGGGCGGTTGTATGGAGCTTTCTTT
v_gene: TRBV24-1; d_gene: NA; j_gene: TRBJ2-2; len: 16; abundance: NA; CDR3aa: CATSDTLAPNTGELFF; CDR3nt: TGTGCCACCAGTGATACACTAGCTCCGAACACCGGGGAGCTGTTTTTT
v_gene: TRBV20-1; d_gene: TRBD2; j_gene: TRBJ2-1; len: 18; abundance: few; CDR3aa: CSAPRATSARLSYNEQFF; CDR3nt: TGCAGTGCACCGAGGGCCACTAGCGCTAGACTCTCCTACAATGAGCAGTTCTTC
v_gene: TRBV25-1; d_gene: NA; j_gene: TRBJ1-1; len: 15; abundance: NA; CDR3aa: CASSEVSGRNTEAFF; CDR3nt: TGTGCCAGCAGTGAAGTATCCGGGAGGAACACTGAAGCTTTCTTT
v_gene: TRBV15; d_gene: NA; j_gene: TRBJ2-7; len: 15; abundance: NA; CDR3aa: CATSRDMVLYYEQYF; CDR3nt: TGTGCCACCAGCAGAGATATGGTACTTTACTACGAGCAGTACTTC
v_gene: TRBV2; d_gene: NA; j_gene: TRBJ2-3; len: 14; abundance: NA; CDR3aa: CASSGDFSTDTQYF; CDR3nt: TGTGCCAGCAGTGGGGACTTTAGCACAGATACGCAGTATTTT
v_gene: TRBV3-1; d_gene: NA; j_gene: TRBJ2-7; len: 15; abundance: NA; CDR3aa: CASSQISGTYNEQYF; CDR3nt: TGTGCCAGCAGCCAAATTTCAGGGACTTACAATGAGCAGTACTTC
v_gene: TRBV7-2; d_gene: TRBD2; j_gene: TRBJ2-3; len: 16; abundance: NA; CDR3aa: CASSLLSGGESDTQYF; CDR3nt: TGTGCCAGCAGCTTACTTAGCGGGGGGGAGTCAGATACGCAGTATTTT